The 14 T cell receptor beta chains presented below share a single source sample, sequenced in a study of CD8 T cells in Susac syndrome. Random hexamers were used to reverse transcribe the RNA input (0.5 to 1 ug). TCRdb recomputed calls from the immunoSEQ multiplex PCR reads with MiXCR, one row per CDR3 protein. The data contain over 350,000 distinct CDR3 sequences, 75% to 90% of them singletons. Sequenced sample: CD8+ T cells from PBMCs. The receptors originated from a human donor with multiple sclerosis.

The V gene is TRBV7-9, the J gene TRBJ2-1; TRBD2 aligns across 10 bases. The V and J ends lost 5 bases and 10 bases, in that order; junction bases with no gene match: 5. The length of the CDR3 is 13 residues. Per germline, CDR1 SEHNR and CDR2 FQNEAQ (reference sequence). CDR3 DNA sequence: TGTGCCAGCAGCCCTGAGGGACTAGCGGAGCAGTTCTTC. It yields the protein CASSPEGLAEQFF.

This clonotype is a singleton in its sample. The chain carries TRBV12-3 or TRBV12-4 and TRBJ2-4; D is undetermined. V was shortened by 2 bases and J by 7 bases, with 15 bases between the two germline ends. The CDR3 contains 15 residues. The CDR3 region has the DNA TGTGCCAGCAGTTTATGGTTTGCAGATGCGAACATTCAGTACTTC. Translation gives CASSLWFADANIQYF.

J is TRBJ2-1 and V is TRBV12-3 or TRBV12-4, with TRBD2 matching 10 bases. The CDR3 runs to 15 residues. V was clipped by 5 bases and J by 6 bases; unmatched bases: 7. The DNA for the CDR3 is TGTGCCAGCAGTGGGACTAGCGAAAGAGTCAATGAGCAGTTCTTC. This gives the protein CASSGTSERVNEQFF.

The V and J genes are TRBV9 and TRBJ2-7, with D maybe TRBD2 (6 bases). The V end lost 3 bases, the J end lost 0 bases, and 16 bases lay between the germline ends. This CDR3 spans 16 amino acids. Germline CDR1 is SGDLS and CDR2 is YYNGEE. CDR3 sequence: CASSATRDGPSYEQYF. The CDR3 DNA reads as TGTGCCAGCAGCGCCACGCGGGACGGGCCCTCCTACGAGCAGTACTTC. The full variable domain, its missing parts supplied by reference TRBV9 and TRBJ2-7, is DSGVTQTPKHLITATGQRVTLRCSPRSGDLSVYWYQQSLDQGLQFLIQYYNGEERAKGNILERFSAQQFPDLHSELNLSSLELGDSALYFCASSATRDGPSYEQYFGPGTRLTVT.

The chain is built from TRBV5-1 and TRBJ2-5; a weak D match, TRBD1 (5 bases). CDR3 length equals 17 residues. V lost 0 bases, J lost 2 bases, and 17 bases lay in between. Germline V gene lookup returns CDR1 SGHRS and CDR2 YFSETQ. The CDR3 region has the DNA TGCGCCAGCAGCTTGGGTTCTGGTCAGGGTTTACAAGAGACCCAGTACTTC. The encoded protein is CASSLGSGQGLQETQYF.

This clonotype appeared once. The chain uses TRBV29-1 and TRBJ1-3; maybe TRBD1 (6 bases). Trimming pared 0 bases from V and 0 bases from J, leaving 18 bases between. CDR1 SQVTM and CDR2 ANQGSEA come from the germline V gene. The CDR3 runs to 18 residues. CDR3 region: CSVEDSHGTSSSGNTIYF. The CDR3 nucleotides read TGCAGCGTTGAAGATAGCCACGGGACATCTTCCTCTGGAAACACCATATATTTT.

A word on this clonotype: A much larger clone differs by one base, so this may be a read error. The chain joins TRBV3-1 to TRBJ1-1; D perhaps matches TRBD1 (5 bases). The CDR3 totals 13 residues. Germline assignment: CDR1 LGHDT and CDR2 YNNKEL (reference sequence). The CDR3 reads CASSLAGNSEAFF. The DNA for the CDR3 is TGTGCCAGCAGCTTGGCAGGGAACTCTGAAGCTTTCTTT.

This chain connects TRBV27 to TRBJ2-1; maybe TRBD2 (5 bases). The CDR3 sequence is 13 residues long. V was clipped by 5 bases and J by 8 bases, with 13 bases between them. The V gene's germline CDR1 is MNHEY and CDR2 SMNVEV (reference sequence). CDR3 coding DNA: TGTGCCAGCAGTACCGACTATGGAGATGAGCAGTTCTTC. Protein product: CASSTDYGDEQFF.

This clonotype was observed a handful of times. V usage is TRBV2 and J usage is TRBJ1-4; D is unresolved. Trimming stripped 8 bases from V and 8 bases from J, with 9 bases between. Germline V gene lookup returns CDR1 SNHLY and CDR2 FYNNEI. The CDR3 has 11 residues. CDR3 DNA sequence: TGTGCCAGCCGAGGGAGCGAAAAACTGTTTTTT. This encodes CASRGSEKLFF.

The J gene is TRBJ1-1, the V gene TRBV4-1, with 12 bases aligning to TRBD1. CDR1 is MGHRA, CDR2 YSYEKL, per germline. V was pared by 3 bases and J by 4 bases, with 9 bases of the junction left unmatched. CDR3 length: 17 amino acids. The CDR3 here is CASSQIPGQGAVTEAFF. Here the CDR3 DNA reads TGCGCCAGCAGCCAGATTCCGGGACAGGGGGCCGTCACTGAAGCTTTCTTT.

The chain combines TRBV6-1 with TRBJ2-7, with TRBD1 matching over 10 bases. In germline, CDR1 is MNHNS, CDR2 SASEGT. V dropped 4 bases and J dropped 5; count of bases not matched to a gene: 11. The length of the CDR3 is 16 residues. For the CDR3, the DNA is TGTGCCAGCAGTGCTTACGTCGGACAGGGGGTACACGAGCAGTACTTC. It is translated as CASSAYVGQGVHEQYF.

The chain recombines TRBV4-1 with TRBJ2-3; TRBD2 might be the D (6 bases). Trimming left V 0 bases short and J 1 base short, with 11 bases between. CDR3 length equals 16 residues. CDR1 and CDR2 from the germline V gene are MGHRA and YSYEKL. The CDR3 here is CASSQEPGLRTDTQYF. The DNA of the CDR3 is TGCGCCAGCAGCCAAGAACCGGGACTTCGCACAGATACGCAGTATTTT.

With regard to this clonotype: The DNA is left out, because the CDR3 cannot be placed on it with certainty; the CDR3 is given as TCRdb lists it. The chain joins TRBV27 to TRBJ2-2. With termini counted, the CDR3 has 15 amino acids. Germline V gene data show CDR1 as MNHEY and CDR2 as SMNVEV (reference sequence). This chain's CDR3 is CASSLSNSPPGSCFF.

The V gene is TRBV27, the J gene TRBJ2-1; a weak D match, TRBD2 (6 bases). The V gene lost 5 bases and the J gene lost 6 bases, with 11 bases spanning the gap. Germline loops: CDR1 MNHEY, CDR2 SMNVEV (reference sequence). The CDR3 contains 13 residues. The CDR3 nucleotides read TGTGCCAGCAGTGGAAATAGCGGCAATGAGCAGTTCTTC. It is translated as CASSGNSGNEQFF.